These T cell receptor beta chains were read from a single sample in a study of T cell responses to AZD1222 COVID-19 vaccine. Clones were sequenced by immunoSEQ multiplex PCR, and TCRdb holds only the in-frame ones, with some missing. The data contain fewer than 120,000 clones, over 85% of them seen just once; the ten biggest clones take up approximately 15%. Sequencing used peripheral blood, obtained 28 days after the second AZD1222 dose. The receptors stem from an adult who received the AZD1222 COVID-19 vaccine. Each CDR3 is given with its conserved first and last residue. D genes are given only for firm matches. Size values are once, few and many counts, or a class for expanded clones, and some rows have none.

TRBJ1-2 | NA | TRBV5-1 | NA | CASSLGQDYGYTF | TGCGCCAGCAGCTTGGGGCAGGACTATGGCTACACCTTC
TRBJ2-5 | TRBD2 | TRBV29-1 | once | CSVDNSGGAGRTQYF | TGCAGCGTTGATAATAGCGGGGGAGCCGGGAGGACCCAGTACTTC
TRBJ2-7 | TRBD2 | TRBV27 | NA | CASSLSIGAGGSYEQYF | TGTGCCAGCAGTTTATCGATAGGAGCGGGAGGGAGCTACGAGCAGTACTTC
TRBJ1-2 | TRBD1 | TRBV7-9 | NA | CASSLLWTGTYGYTF | TGTGCCAGCAGCTTACTTTGGACAGGGACCTATGGCTACACCTTC
TRBJ1-1 | NA | TRBV19 | NA | CASSPETGRTEAFF | TGTGCCAGTAGCCCCGAGACCGGGCGAACTGAAGCTTTCTTT
TRBJ1-6 | NA | TRBV3-1/TRBV3-2 | NA | CASSPSGRQSSPLHF | TGTGCCAGCAGCCCGTCCGGGAGGCAGTCTTCGCCCCTCCACTTT
TRBJ1-2 | TRBD1 | TRBV9 | NA | CASSSGQGAYGYTF | TGTGCCAGCAGCTCAGGACAGGGGGCGTATGGCTACACCTTC
TRBJ2-5 | NA | TRBV5-1 | NA | CASSVTGRETQYF | TGCGCCAGCAGCGTAACTGGACGAGAGACCCAGTACTTC
TRBJ2-4 | NA | TRBV6-1 | NA | CASSERRGSGKNIQYF | TGTGCCAGCAGTGAAAGGCGGGGATCGGGCAAAAACATTCAGTACTTC
TRBJ2-5 | NA | TRBV5-1 | NA | CASSLGQTGRETQYF | TGCGCCAGCAGCTTGGGACAGACCGGGCGGGAGACCCAGTACTTC
TRBJ1-6 | NA | TRBV6-5 | NA | CASRGTENSPLHF | TGTGCCAGCCGCGGGACGGAGAATTCACCCCTCCACTTT
TRBJ2-7 | NA | TRBV4-1 | NA | CASSQGFLPSSYEQYF | TGCGCCAGCAGCCAAGGTTTTTTACCTAGCTCCTACGAGCAGTACTTC
TRBJ1-2 | NA | TRBV7-3 | NA | CASSLTGAYGYTF | TGTGCCAGCAGCTTAACGGGGGCCTATGGCTACACCTTC
TRBJ2-7 | NA | TRBV27 | NA | CASSLGSIYEQYF | TGTGCCAGCAGTTTAGGGTCCATCTACGAGCAGTACTTC
TRBJ2-7 | NA | TRBV12-3/TRBV12-4 | NA | CASSRVEFNEQYF | TGTGCCAGCAGCAGGGTAGAGTTCAACGAGCAGTACTTC
TRBJ2-7 | NA | TRBV12-3/TRBV12-4 | once | CASRHRAYEQYF | TGTGCCAGCAGACACAGGGCCTACGAGCAGTACTTC
TRBJ1-3 | NA | TRBV11-2 | once | CASSLATVWGNTIYF | TGTGCCAGCAGCTTAGCGACAGTTTGGGGAAACACCATATATTTT
TRBJ2-7 | NA | TRBV19 | NA | CASSIALPYEQYF | TGTGCCAGTAGTATAGCCCTCCCCTACGAGCAGTACTTC
TRBJ2-1 | NA | TRBV5-4 | NA | CASSFPFTANNEQFF | TGTGCCAGCAGCTTCCCTTTTACCGCGAACAATGAGCAGTTCTTC
TRBJ2-1 | NA | TRBV11-3 | NA | CASSREGVSNVNEQFF | TGTGCCAGCAGCAGAGAGGGGGTAAGCAATGTCAATGAGCAGTTCTTC
TRBJ1-5 | TRBD1 | TRBV5-1 | NA | CASSSGQVDQPQHF | TGCGCCAGCAGCAGCGGACAGGTCGATCAGCCCCAGCATTTT
TRBJ1-4 | TRBD1 | TRBV11-2 | NA | CASSFGQGGEKLFF | TGTGCCAGCAGCTTCGGACAGGGCGGTGAAAAACTGTTTTTT
TRBJ1-2 | NA | TRBV28 | NA | CASSLTGTSYGYTF | TGTGCCAGCAGTCTTACAGGGACCTCCTATGGCTACACCTTC
TRBJ2-1 | NA | TRBV7-9 | NA | CASSLRQWVYNEQFF | TGTGCCAGCAGCTTACGACAGTGGGTCTACAATGAGCAGTTCTTC
TRBJ1-2 | NA | TRBV6-5 | NA | CASSSKANYGYTF | TGTGCCAGCAGTTCAAAAGCTAACTATGGCTACACCTTC
TRBJ2-7 | TRBD2 | TRBV5-1 | NA | CASSPLAGVSSEQYF | TGCGCCAGCAGCCCGCTCGCGGGGGTTTCTAGCGAGCAGTACTTC
TRBJ1-5 | NA | TRBV28 | NA | CASSSRGSLGPQHF | TGTGCCAGCAGTTCCAGGGGCTCCTTGGGGCCCCAGCATTTT
TRBJ2-7 | NA | TRBV13 | NA | CASSREAQQYF | TGTGCCAGCAGCCGGGAAGCTCAGCAGTACTTC
TRBJ2-1 | NA | TRBV10-2 | NA | CASSAPGAQFF | TGCGCCAGCAGTGCCCCGGGGGCGCAGTTCTTC
TRBJ2-7 | TRBD1 | TRBV7-9 | NA | CASSPGQLIYEQYF | TGTGCCAGCAGCCCGGGACAGCTAATCTACGAGCAGTACTTC
TRBJ1-2 | NA | TRBV30 | NA | CAWKVGRPYTF | TGTGCCTGGAAAGTCGGGCGCCCCTACACCTTC
TRBJ1-2 | NA | TRBV19 | NA | CASSIGGAGYGYTF | TGTGCCAGTAGTATCGGGGGGGCTGGCTATGGCTACACCTTC
TRBJ1-6 | NA | TRBV27 | few | CASSLQGLYNSPLHF | TGTGCCAGCAGTTTACAGGGCCTCTATAATTCACCCCTCCACTTT
TRBJ1-2 | NA | TRBV6-6 | NA | CASSYDRNYGYTF | TGTGCCAGCAGTTACGACAGGAACTATGGCTACACCTTC
TRBJ2-7 | NA | TRBV7-9 | NA | CASIPTGSYEQYF | TGTGCCAGCATCCCGACAGGCTCCTACGAGCAGTACTTC
TRBJ1-1 | NA | TRBV7-2 | NA | CASSLVPGANTEAFF | TGTGCCAGCAGCTTAGTCCCAGGGGCCAACACTGAAGCTTTCTTT
TRBJ1-1 | NA | TRBV20-1 | NA | CSARDEEAFF | TGCAGTGCTAGAGACGAAGAAGCTTTCTTT
TRBJ1-4 | TRBD1 | TRBV18 | NA | CASSPTGSNEKLFF | TGTGCCAGCTCACCGACAGGGTCTAATGAAAAACTGTTTTTT
TRBJ1-1 | TRBD1 | TRBV7-9 | NA | CASSSAGTGGSEAFF | TGTGCCAGCAGCTCAGCGGGTACAGGGGGCAGTGAAGCTTTCTTT
TRBJ2-2 | TRBD2 | TRBV3-1/TRBV3-2 | NA | CASSQLAERDTGELFF | TGTGCCAGCAGCCAACTAGCGGAGAGGGACACCGGGGAGCTGTTTTTT
TRBJ1-6 | NA | TRBV19 | NA | CASEAPNSPLHF | TGTGCCAGTGAAGCACCAAATTCACCCCTCCACTTT
TRBJ2-7 | TRBD1 | TRBV5-1 | NA | CASRDRQGVTYEQYF | TGCGCCAGCCGAGATCGACAGGGCGTAACCTACGAGCAGTACTTC
TRBJ1-1 | TRBD1 | TRBV27 | once | CASSPGQRNTEAFF | TGTGCCAGCAGTCCGGGACAGAGAAACACTGAAGCTTTCTTT
TRBJ1-4 | TRBD1 | TRBV28 | many | CASSRGQGREKLFF | TGTGCCAGCAGCCGAGGACAGGGTCGTGAAAAACTGTTTTTT
TRBJ2-7 | NA | TRBV28 | NA | CASSFEGTGSYEQYF | TGTGCCAGCAGTTTTGAGGGAACAGGATCCTACGAGCAGTACTTC
TRBJ2-3 | NA | TRBV5-5 | NA | CASRTGSTDTQYF | TGTGCCAGCAGAACAGGGAGCACAGATACGCAGTATTTT
TRBJ2-3 | NA | TRBV7-9 | NA | CASSPGQGLTDTQYF | TGTGCCAGCAGCCCGGGGCAGGGCCTTACAGATACGCAGTATTTT
TRBJ1-3 | NA | TRBV7-9 | NA | CASSSRDSGNTIYF | TGTGCCAGCAGCTCTAGGGACTCTGGAAACACCATATATTTT
TRBJ1-2 | NA | TRBV21-1 | NA | CASSKTPTGSNYGYTF | TGTGCCAGCAGCAAAACCCCGACAGGGTCTAACTATGGCTACACCTTC
TRBJ1-2 | TRBD1 | TRBV27 | once | CASSLYRRGNYGYTF | TGTGCCAGCAGCCTCTACCGCAGGGGGAACTATGGCTACACCTTC
TRBJ2-6 | NA | TRBV10-3 | few | CASEGGQGANVLTF | TGTGCCAGCGAAGGAGGGCAGGGGGCCAACGTCCTGACTTTC
TRBJ1-1 | NA | TRBV19 | NA | CASSIQYLMNTEAFF | TGTGCCAGTAGTATCCAATACCTCATGAACACTGAAGCTTTCTTT
TRBJ2-1 | TRBD2 | TRBV24-1 | many | CATSGSGTVKQFF | TGTGCCACCAGTGGAAGCGGGACGGTAAAGCAGTTCTTC
TRBJ1-1 | NA | TRBV6-6 | NA | CASSWGRAAEAFF | TGTGCCAGCAGCTGGGGGCGCGCAGCTGAAGCTTTCTTT
TRBJ1-3 | NA | TRBV10-2 | NA | CASAQMGNTIYF | TGCGCCAGCGCCCAAATGGGAAACACCATATATTTT
TRBJ2-7 | NA | TRBV29-1 | NA | CSVESEFRGPPYEQYF | TGCAGCGTTGAATCTGAATTCCGGGGGCCCCCCTACGAGCAGTACTTC
TRBJ2-5 | TRBD2 | TRBV5-1 | NA | CASSLEASGGQETQYF | TGCGCCAGCAGCTTGGAGGCTAGCGGGGGCCAAGAGACCCAGTACTTC
TRBJ1-5 | NA | TRBV6-1 | NA | CASSGGTPYSNQPQHF | TGTGCCAGCAGTGGTGGGACACCATATAGCAATCAGCCCCAGCATTTT
TRBJ2-1 | TRBD2 | TRBV4-1 | NA | CASSQDGTGTRRLNEQFF | TGCGCCAGCAGCCAAGATGGTACAGGGACTAGGAGGCTCAATGAGCAGTTCTTC